The 17 T cell receptor beta chains presented below share a single source sample, sequenced in a study of shared clonotypes between healthy human individuals. Here immunoSEQ multiplex PCR was the method, and the copy in TCRdb shows in-frame clones only, minus some. The sample includes roughly 2 million clones, approximately 94% of them seen just once. Sequenced sample: naive CD4+ T cells sorted from blood. Subset defined: CD45RA+ positively selected. The receptors come from a man aged 18 to 29 in good health.

The chain is built from TRBV7-9 and TRBJ2-3, with D hard to call. The CDR3 is 12 residues long. The V gene's germline CDR1 is SEHNR and CDR2 FQNEAQ (reference sequence). V lost 6 bases to trimming and J lost 5 bases, with 9 bases between them. The CDR3 DNA reads as TGTGCCAGCAGTTTACACAGAGATACGCAGTATTTT. It translates to CASSLHRDTQYF.

The chain links TRBV7-8 to TRBJ2-7; D is unclear. The V end was cut by 5 bases, the J end by 2 bases, with 7 bases between. Germline values: CDR1 SGHVS, CDR2 FQNEAQ. The CDR3 loop spans 12 amino acids. The CDR3 DNA reads TGTGCCAGCAGCGACCAAGCCTACGAGCAGTACTTC. It specifies CASSDQAYEQYF.

This chain links TRBV11-2 with TRBJ2-5; D unclear. Germline loops: CDR1 SGHAT, CDR2 FQNNGV. The CDR3 is made up of 13 amino acids. Trimming pared 1 base from V and 3 bases from J, leaving 6 bases between. In DNA form, the CDR3 reads TGTGCCAGCAGCTTAGGGTTGGAAGAGACCCAGTACTTC. This codes for CASSLGLEETQYF.

The V gene is TRBV10-3, the J gene TRBJ2-3; no definite D call. CDR3 length: 13 residues. Germline assignment: CDR1 ENHRY and CDR2 SYGVKD. V shed 2 bases and J shed 7 bases, with 10 bases lying between them. As DNA, the CDR3 is TGTGCCATCAGTGAGGGGTTCTTGAATACGCAGTATTTT. It specifies CAISEGFLNTQYF.

The rearrangement uses TRBV4-3 and TRBJ1-5, with 10 bases lining up with TRBD1. Trimming removed 0 bases from V and 0 bases from J; junction bases left unmatched: 8. This CDR3 is built from 19 residues. Germline V lookup: CDR1 LGHNA, CDR2 YSLEER. In DNA, the CDR3 is TGCGCCAGCAGCCAAGAGTGGACAGGGGGTTCACATAGCAATCAGCCCCAGCATTTT. Translated: CASSQEWTGGSHSNQPQHF.

The chain links TRBV6-1 to TRBJ2-7; TRBD2 might be the D (6 bases). With 6 bases removed from V and 3 bases from J, the gap between germline ends came to 18 bases. From germline, CDR1 is MNHNS and CDR2 SASEGT. The CDR3 consists of 15 residues. The CDR3 nucleotides read TGTGCCAGCAGACGGGACTCTGTGGGAAACTACGAGCAGTACTTC. It is translated as CASRRDSVGNYEQYF.

The rearrangement links TRBV7-3 to TRBJ2-7, with 7 bases identical to TRBD2. The CDR3 sequence is 15 residues long. Germline CDR1 reads SGHTA; CDR2 reads FQGTGA. V shed 2 bases and J 1 base; nucleotides not matched to a gene: 5. CDR3: CASSLGSGYSYEQYF. The CDR3 DNA sequence: TGTGCCAGCAGCTTAGGTAGCGGGTATTCCTACGAGCAGTACTTC.

V usage is TRBV7-9 and J usage is TRBJ2-7; 9 positions match TRBD1. Losses at the gene ends were 3 bases for V and 2 bases for J; bases not matched to a gene: 17. This CDR3 contains 19 residues. Germline values: CDR1 SEHNR, CDR2 FQNEAQ (reference sequence). This CDR3 reads CASSLGQGDLIMTTYEQYF. The CDR3 coding sequence is TGTGCCAGCAGCTTGGGACAGGGAGACCTTATAATGACAACCTACGAGCAGTACTTC.

The chain has TRBV19 and TRBJ2-7; 10 bases are shared with TRBD1. CDR1 LNHDA and CDR2 SQIVND come from the germline V gene (reference sequence). The junction had 6 bases not matched to a gene; V was cut back by 7 bases and J by 3 bases. This CDR3 region has 14 residues. CDR3 sequence reads: CASTLGTGDYEQYF. DNA for the CDR3: TGTGCCAGTACCCTCGGGACAGGGGACTACGAGCAGTACTTC. The full variable domain, completed using reference TRBV19 and TRBJ2-7, is DGGITQSPKYLFRKEGQNVTLSCEQNLNHDAMYWYRQDPGQGLRLIYYSQIVNDFQKGDIAEGYSVSREKKESFPLTVTSAQKNPTAFYLCASTLGTGDYEQYFGPGTRLTVT.

The gene calls are TRBV7-9 and TRBJ1-5, with 8 nucleotides matching TRBD1. The V gene's germline CDR1 is SEHNR and CDR2 FQNEAQ (reference sequence). The V and J ends lost 1 base and 7 bases, in that order; junction bases with no gene match: 3. The CDR3 contains 14 residues. CDR3 nucleotide sequence: TGTGCCAGCAGCTTAGTGACAGGGGACCAGCCCCAGCATTTT. As protein: CASSLVTGDQPQHF.

The rearrangement uses TRBV19 and TRBJ1-6, with 7 bases identical to TRBD1. This CDR3 has 16 amino acids. Germline assignment: CDR1 LNHDA and CDR2 SQIVND (reference sequence). Unmatched junction bases numbered 10, after V lost 5 bases and J lost 6 bases. CDR3 coding DNA: TGTGCCAGTAGTGGACGGTTAGGGGGCAGTAATTCACCCCTCCACTTT. Translated: CASSGRLGGSNSPLHF.

This chain connects TRBV5-4 to TRBJ2-2; D possibly corresponds to TRBD2 (6 bases). The CDR3 is made up of 14 amino acids. Germline V lookup: CDR1 SGHNT, CDR2 YYREEE (reference sequence). V was cut by 4 bases and J by 4 bases, with 11 bases left in between. The CDR3 DNA sequence: TGTGCCAGCAGCATCGGGGGAATCACCGGGGAGCTGTTTTTT. Translation gives CASSIGGITGELFF.

V usage is TRBV5-1 and J usage is TRBJ2-3, with no clear D. The CDR3 is 15 amino acids. Germline CDR1 is SGHRS and CDR2 is YFSETQ. The germline V and J ends were trimmed by 0 bases and 5 bases, with 13 bases remaining between them. CDR3 sequence: CASSLEGKNQDTQYF. The CDR3 DNA sequence: TGCGCCAGCAGCTTGGAAGGCAAGAATCAAGATACGCAGTATTTT.

The J gene is TRBJ2-5, the V gene TRBV5-4; D not resolved. Per germline, CDR1 SGHNT and CDR2 YYREEE (reference sequence). Trimming stripped 1 base from V and 5 bases from J, with 12 bases between. The CDR3 consists of 14 residues. The DNA for the CDR3 is TGTGCCAGCAGCTTGAGGAGTGGAATGGAGACCCAGTACTTC. Translated: CASSLRSGMETQYF.

In its sample, this clone was seen once. The rearrangement joins TRBV28 to TRBJ1-3, with D possibly TRBD1 on 6 matching bases. The CDR3 covers 12 residues. The V and J ends lost 9 bases and 3 bases respectively, with 9 bases between them. CDR1 is MDHEN and CDR2 is SYDVKM in the germline V gene. In DNA form, the CDR3 reads TGTGCCAGTTACAGGGTTGGAAACACCATATATTTT. It encodes CASYRVGNTIYF.

CDR3 sequence (DNA): TGCGCCAGCAGCTGGACGGAGGGGGGATCACACCCGTCCATCCCCTACGAGCAGTACTTC. Translating gives CASSWTEGGSHPSIPYEQYF. The chain is built from TRBV5-1 and TRBJ2-7; either TRBD1 or TRBD2 may fit D (6 bases each). Trimming shortened V by 3 bases and J by 2 bases, and 30 bases separated the two germline ends. Germline V gene lookup returns CDR1 SGHRS and CDR2 YFSETQ. The CDR3 has 20 amino acids.

The chain combines TRBV5-1 with TRBJ1-3, with TRBD1 as a possible D gene (6 bases). V was clipped by 4 bases and J by 4 bases, with 18 bases between them. This CDR3 has 16 residues. Germline CDR1 and CDR2: SGHRS and YFSETQ. CDR3 in DNA: TGCGCCAGCAGCCTGGCCCGGGGGCGCGCAGGAAACACCATATATTTT. It yields the protein CASSLARGRAGNTIYF.